Given below is one T cell receptor (beta chain) in context. This CDR3 has 17 amino acids. Germline V CDR1 and CDR2: LNHDA, SQIVND (reference sequence). V was shortened by 6 bases and J by 7 bases, with 28 bases between the two germline ends. This specimen comes from a study of shared T cell receptors in the human thymus. The table came from immunoSEQ multiplex PCR; TCRdb's copy has only in-frame clones and leaves some out. The sample contains 63,000 or so clones, roughly 95% of which appear only once. The TCR was taken from a human donor. The specimen sequenced was thymocytes. V and J are TRBV19 and TRBJ2-7; possible D gene TRBD2, 6 bases. Here the CDR3 DNA reads TGTGCCAGTAGCTCCGAAAAGACCGGGACTGACTTACCGGAGCAGTACTTC. It yields the protein CASSSEKTGTDLPEQYF.